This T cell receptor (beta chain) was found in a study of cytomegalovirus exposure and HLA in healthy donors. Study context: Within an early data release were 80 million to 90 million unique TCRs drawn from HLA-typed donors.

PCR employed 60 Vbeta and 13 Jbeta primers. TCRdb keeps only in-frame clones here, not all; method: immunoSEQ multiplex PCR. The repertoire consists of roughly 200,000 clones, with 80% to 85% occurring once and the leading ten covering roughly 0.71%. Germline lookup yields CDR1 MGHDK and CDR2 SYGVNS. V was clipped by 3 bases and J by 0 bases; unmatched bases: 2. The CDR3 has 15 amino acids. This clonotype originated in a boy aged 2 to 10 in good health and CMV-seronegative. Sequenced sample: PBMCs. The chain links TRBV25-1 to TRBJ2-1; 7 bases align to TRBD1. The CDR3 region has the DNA TGTGCCAGCAGTGATCCAGGGGGCTCCTACAATGAGCAGTTCTTC. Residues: CASSDPGGSYNEQFF.